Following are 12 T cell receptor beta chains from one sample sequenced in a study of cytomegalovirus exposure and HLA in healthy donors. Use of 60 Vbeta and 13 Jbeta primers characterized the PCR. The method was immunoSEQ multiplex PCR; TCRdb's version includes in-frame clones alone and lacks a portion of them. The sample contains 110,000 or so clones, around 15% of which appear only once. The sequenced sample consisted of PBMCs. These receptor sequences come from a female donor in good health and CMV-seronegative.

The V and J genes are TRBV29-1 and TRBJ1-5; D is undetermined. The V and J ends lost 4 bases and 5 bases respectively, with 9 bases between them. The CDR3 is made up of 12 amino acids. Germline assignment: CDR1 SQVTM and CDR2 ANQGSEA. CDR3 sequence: CSVGEHDQPQHF. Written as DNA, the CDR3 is TGCAGCGTTGGAGAACACGATCAGCCCCAGCATTTT.

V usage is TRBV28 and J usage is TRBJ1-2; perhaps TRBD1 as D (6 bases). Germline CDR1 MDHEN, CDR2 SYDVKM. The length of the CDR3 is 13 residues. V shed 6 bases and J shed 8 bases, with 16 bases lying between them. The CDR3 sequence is CASRRGGGEGYTF. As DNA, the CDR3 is TGTGCCAGCAGGCGGGGAGGGGGTGAAGGCTACACCTTC.

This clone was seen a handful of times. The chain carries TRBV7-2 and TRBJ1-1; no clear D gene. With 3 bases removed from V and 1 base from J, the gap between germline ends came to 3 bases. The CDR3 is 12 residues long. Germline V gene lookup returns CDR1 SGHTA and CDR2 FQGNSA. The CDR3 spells CASSFRNTEAFF. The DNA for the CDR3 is TGTGCCAGCAGCTTCCGGAACACTGAAGCTTTCTTT. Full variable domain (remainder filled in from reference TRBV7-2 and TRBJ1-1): GAGVSQSPSNKVTEKGKDVELRCDPISGHTALYWYRQSLGQGLEFLIYFQGNSAPDKSGLPSDRFSAERTGGSVSTLTIQRTQQEDSAVYLCASSFRNTEAFFGQGTRLTVV.

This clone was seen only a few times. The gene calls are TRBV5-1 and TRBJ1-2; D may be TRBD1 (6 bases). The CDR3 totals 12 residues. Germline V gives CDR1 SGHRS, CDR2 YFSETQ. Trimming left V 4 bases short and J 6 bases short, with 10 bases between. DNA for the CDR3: TGCGCCAGCAGCCCCGGGACAAATGGCTACACCTTC. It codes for CASSPGTNGYTF. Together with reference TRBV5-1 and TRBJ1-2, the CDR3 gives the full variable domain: KAGVTQTPRYLIKTRGQQVTLSCSPISGHRSVSWYQQTPGQGLQFLFEYFSETQRNKGNFPGRFSGRQFSNSRSEMNVSTLELGDSALYLCASSPGTNGYTFGSGTRLTVV.

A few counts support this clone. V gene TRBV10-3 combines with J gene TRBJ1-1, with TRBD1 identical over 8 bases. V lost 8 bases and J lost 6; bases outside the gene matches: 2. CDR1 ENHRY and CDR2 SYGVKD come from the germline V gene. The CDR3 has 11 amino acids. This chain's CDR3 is CAIAGGAEAFF. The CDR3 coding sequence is TGTGCCATCGCAGGGGGCGCTGAAGCTTTCTTT.

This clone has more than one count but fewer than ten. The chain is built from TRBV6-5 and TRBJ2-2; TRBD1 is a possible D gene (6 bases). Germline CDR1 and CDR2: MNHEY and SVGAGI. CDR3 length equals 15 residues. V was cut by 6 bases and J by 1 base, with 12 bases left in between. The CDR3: CASRQTGVNTGELFF. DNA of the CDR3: TGTGCCAGCAGACAGACAGGTGTGAACACCGGGGAGCTGTTTTTT.

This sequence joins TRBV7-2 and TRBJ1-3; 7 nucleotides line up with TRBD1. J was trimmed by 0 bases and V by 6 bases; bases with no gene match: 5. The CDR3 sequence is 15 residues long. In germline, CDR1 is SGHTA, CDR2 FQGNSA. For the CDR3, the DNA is TGTGCCAGCAGAGGGACAGCTAACTCTGGAAACACCATATATTTT. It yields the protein CASRGTANSGNTIYF.

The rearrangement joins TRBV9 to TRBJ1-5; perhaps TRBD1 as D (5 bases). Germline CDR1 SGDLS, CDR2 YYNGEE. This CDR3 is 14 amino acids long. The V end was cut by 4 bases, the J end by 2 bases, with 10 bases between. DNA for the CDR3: TGTGCCAGCAGCCCCGACAGCCGCAATCAGCCCCAGCATTTT. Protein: CASSPDSRNQPQHF.

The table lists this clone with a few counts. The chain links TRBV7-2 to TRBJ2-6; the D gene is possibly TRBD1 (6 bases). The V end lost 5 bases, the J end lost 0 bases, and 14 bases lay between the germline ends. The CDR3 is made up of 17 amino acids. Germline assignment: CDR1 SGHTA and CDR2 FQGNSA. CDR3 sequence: CASSSSRGLSGANVLTF. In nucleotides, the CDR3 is TGTGCCAGCAGCAGTAGCAGGGGCCTCTCTGGGGCCAACGTCCTGACTTTC.

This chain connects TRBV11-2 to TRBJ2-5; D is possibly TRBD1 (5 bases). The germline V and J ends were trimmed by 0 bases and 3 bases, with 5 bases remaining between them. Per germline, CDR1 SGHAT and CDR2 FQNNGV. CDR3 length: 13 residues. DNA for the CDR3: TGTGCCAGCAGCTTAGACAGGGAAGAGACCCAGTACTTC. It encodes CASSLDREETQYF.

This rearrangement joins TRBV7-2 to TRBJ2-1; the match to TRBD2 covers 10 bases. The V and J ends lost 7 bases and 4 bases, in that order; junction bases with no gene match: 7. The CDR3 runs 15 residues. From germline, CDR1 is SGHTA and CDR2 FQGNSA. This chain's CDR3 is CASIQREGIYNEQFF. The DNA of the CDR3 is TGTGCCAGCATCCAGCGGGAGGGCATATACAATGAGCAGTTCTTC.

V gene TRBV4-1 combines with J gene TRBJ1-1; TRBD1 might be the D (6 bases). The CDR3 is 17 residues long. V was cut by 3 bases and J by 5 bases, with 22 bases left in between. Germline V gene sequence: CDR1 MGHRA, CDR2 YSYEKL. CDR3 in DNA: TGCGCCAGCAGCCAGGGGACCGTGTACAGGGTGAGTACTGAAGCTTTCTTT. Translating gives CASSQGTVYRVSTEAFF.